Described below is a single T cell receptor (beta chain) sequence and its context. No cognate antigen has been identified for it. The record has no base qualities; no much larger clone is one base away. This specimen comes from a study of beta chain features in type 1 diabetes (dated by TCRdb to the late 2010s). Study-level background: Patients and healthy donors did not differ in mean age, gender distribution, total cell number or subset yield. The study compared TCRB repertoires of sorted circulating CD4+ T cell subsets between recently diagnosed type 1 diabetes patients and matched healthy donors. Regulatory and stem cell-like memory subsets were obtained from only 8 patients and roughly eight healthy donors, while naive and central memory subsets were obtained from all 28 donors. A total of roughly 99 million sorted cells were examined across all samples, and the number of cells per subset was strongly correlated with RNA yield. Summary of the overall study and its limitations: Because the HLA sub-analyses included only small numbers of individuals, any influence of HLA type on TCRB rearrangement was left unresolved. At VDJ recombination sites, type 1 diabetes patients had fewer insertions and more deleted nucleotides, which implies abnormalities in thymic rearrangement. Naive, central memory and regulatory TCRB repertoires appeared to be more similar among patients than among healthy donors. A moderate but significant shortening of TCRB CDR3 length was observed in type 1 diabetes patients in all four CD4+ subsets. Shorter templates might be favored by PCR, yet because patient and control samples were amplified and corrected together, any such skew would affect both groups equally. Because cDNA rather than genomic DNA was sequenced, highly expressing activated cells could have been over-represented, although no difference in activation and CD3 levels was found between groups.

A single peripheral blood draw of around 120 mL on average was collected from each donor into heparinised tubes. A BD FACSAria II and a panel including CD45RO, CCR7, CD25, CD127, CD95 and CD27 were used to sort naive, central memory, regulatory and stem cell-like memory CD4+ T cells. Purity was above 98% for every sorted population. PBMCs were separated immediately by Lymphoprep density gradient centrifugation and were stained directly, without being cultured. So that batch effects would be minimized, each experiment stained and sorted samples in pairs, pairing one healthy donor with one patient. CDR1 is given as LNHDA and CDR2 as SQIVND, both from the germline V gene (reference sequence). The junction shows trimming of 7 bases on V and 3 bases on J, plus 9 bases between the germline ends. The CDR3 spans 12 residues, from the cysteine through the phenylalanine. The CDR3 DNA has 36 bases and is translated from base 1.

The entire amount of isolated RNA was reverse transcribed using the High Capacity cDNA Reverse Transcription Kit, so the sequenced TCRB transcripts were expressed ones. Naive, central memory and regulatory T cell samples underwent deep immunoSEQ sequencing, averaging around 4 million total reads per sample. After sorted cells were lysed in RLT buffer, RNA was extracted with DNase-treated RNeasy Micro or Mini kits, with the choice depending on cell number. To prevent cross-contamination, each cell subset was processed individually, whereas patient and healthy donor samples were processed jointly. The immunoSEQ multiplex PCR was used to amplify TCRB sequences from cDNA, generating 87-bp fragments that spanned the CDR3 region. Sequencing of the amplicons was done on the Illumina HiSeq platform. The paper's data handling went like this. PCR bias was computationally corrected using synthetic template baselines, reads within Hamming distance 2 were collapsed, and singletons that could not be merged were discarded. By aligning reads against IMGT, V, D and J genes, CDR3 length, and insertions or deletions at six rearrangement sites were assigned. Within each subset, clonotype counts were normalized to sorted cell number, and only after that were true diversity and Gini coefficients computed with the tcR R package. The overlap coefficient, calculated on TCRB nucleotide sequences, was used to quantify repertoire sharing. As a proxy for the pre-selection repertoire, out-of-frame TCRB sequences from naive cells were analyzed. The source is immuneACCESS, and TCRdb retained only in-frame sequences with V and J called. Part of the clones is not carried over; for the studies checked, unresolved V genes explain less than half of this, and the remainder is unexplained. The D gene and trimming were derived from the DNA, and the V and J assignments and clone size from that table. This sample is represented by around 400,000 clones; over 9.5% of them were singletons. 0.017% of the sample belongs to the ten largest clones.

The source is a man aged 18 to 29 in good health. The source material was naive CD4+ T cells from blood. The intended sense of this specimen's cell subset or site label: true naive CD4+ T cells. Recombination linked TRBV19 to TRBJ1-2, with the D gene not clear enough to name. The DNA sequence is given as TGTGCCAGTACTGCGGTAGACTATGGCTACACCTTC. Its product reads: CASTAVDYGYTF.